Below are 23 T cell receptor beta chains sequenced from a single sample in a study of blood T cells in healthy people across ages. For the second PCR, which ran for about 7 to 11 cycles, a sample-barcoded 5' primer and a J-beta primer mix were used. TCRdb used MiXCR to reprocess the 5' RACE reads, holding one entry per CDR3 protein. The sample yields approximately 1,100,000 distinct CDR3 sequences, 40% to 50% seen once. What was sequenced was blood. The receptors derive from a woman aged 60 to 75 in good health.

The CDR3 coding sequence is TGTGCCAGCCGCAGGGGTTACACTGAAGCTTTCTTT. Translation gives CASRRGYTEAFF. The chain has TRBV25-1 and TRBJ1-1; maybe TRBD1 (6 bases). Germline CDR1 is MGHDK and CDR2 is SYGVNS. The CDR3 totals 12 residues. Trimming shortened V by 8 bases and J by 3 bases, and 10 bases separated the two germline ends.

To note about this clonotype: Since a much larger clone is just one base distant, this may be a read error. The CDR3 DNA is TGTGCCAGTAGTATCGGACAAGGGACCCAGTACTTC. Translated, it gives CASSIGQGTQYF. The chain uses TRBV19 and TRBJ2-5, with D perhaps matching TRBD1 (5 bases). The germline V gene has CDR1 LNHDA and CDR2 SQIVND (reference sequence). This CDR3 region has 12 residues.

This clonotype was observed a handful of times. The CDR3 loop is CASSLGGLAEYNEQFF. CDR3 sequence (DNA): TGCGCCAGCAGCTTGGGGGGACTAGCGGAATACAATGAGCAGTTCTTC. The V and J genes are TRBV5-1 and TRBJ2-1, with 11 nucleotides matching TRBD2. Germline V CDR1 and CDR2: SGHRS, YFSETQ. The J segment lost 4 bases and the V segment lost 0 bases, leaving 3 bases of the junction unmatched. CDR3 length: 16 residues. The full variable domain, rest sourced from reference TRBV5-1 and TRBJ2-1, is KAGVTQTPRYLIKTRGQQVTLSCSPISGHRSVSWYQQTPGQGLQFLFEYFSETQRNKGNFPGRFSGRQFSNSRSEMNVSTLELGDSALYLCASSLGGLAEYNEQFFGPGTRLTVL.

The chain couples TRBV29-1 to TRBJ1-2, with 7 bases matching TRBD1. V shed 6 bases, J shed 4 bases, and the junction held 2 bases outside the gene matches. This CDR3 has 11 amino acids. Germline CDR1 and CDR2: SQVTM and ANQGSEA. The CDR3 DNA reads TGCAGCGTCGACAGGGCCTATGGCTACACCTTC. It specifies CSVDRAYGYTF.

The J gene is TRBJ2-7, the V gene TRBV29-1; D gene ambiguous. The CDR3 has 14 residues. Trimming took 3 bases from V and 7 from J, leaving 19 bases between them. Germline assignment: CDR1 SQVTM and CDR2 ANQGSEA. The CDR3 loop is CSVDGESSYNEQYF. The CDR3 bases are TGCAGCGTTGATGGCGAGAGCTCCTACAATGAGCAGTACTTC.

The sample holds one count of this clonotype. This chain connects TRBV2 to TRBJ2-5, with 7 positions matching TRBD1. CDR1 and CDR2 (germline): SNHLY, FYNNEI. V lost 5 bases to trimming and J lost 2 bases; unmatched junction nucleotides: 14. The CDR3 is 17 residues long. The CDR3: CASSSYQTGMVQETQYF. The CDR3 DNA reads as TGTGCCAGCAGTTCCTACCAGACAGGGATGGTACAAGAGACCCAGTACTTC. Looking up the rest from reference TRBV2 and TRBJ2-5 gives the full variable domain: EPEVTQTPSHQVTQMGQEVILRCVPISNHLYFYWYRQILGQKVEFLVSFYNNEISEKSEIFDDQFSVERPDGSNFTLKIRSTKLEDSAMYFCASSSYQTGMVQETQYFGPGTRLLVL.

In this sample, this clonotype turned up a few times. V and J are TRBV27 and TRBJ2-7, with TRBD1 matching 8 bases. The V gene end was trimmed by 2 bases and the J gene end by 0 bases; junction bases not matched to a gene: 6. This CDR3 is built from 16 residues. Germline V gene data show CDR1 as MNHEY and CDR2 as SMNVEV (reference sequence). The CDR3 DNA is TGTGCCAGCAGTTTAGATCGGGACAGGCCCTCCTACGAGCAGTACTTC. Its translation is CASSLDRDRPSYEQYF.

There are a few counts of this clonotype. This chain connects TRBV12-3 or TRBV12-4 to TRBJ1-5; D remains unclear. CDR3 size: 14 residues. V lost 5 bases and J 0 bases, leaving 8 bases between the germline ends. CDR3 DNA sequence: TGTGCCAGCAGTAAGAGGGCTAGCAATCAGCCCCAGCATTTT. It translates to CASSKRASNQPQHF.

This sequence joins TRBV7-3 and TRBJ2-1, with D perhaps matching TRBD2 (6 bases). The V end was cut by 3 bases, the J end by 3 bases, with 15 bases between. The CDR3 sequence is 16 residues long. Germline CDR1 SGHTA, CDR2 FQGTGA. The CDR3 spells CASSLGQRLDYNEQFF. The CDR3 nucleotides read TGTGCCAGCAGCTTGGGTCAAAGACTAGACTACAATGAGCAGTTCTTC.

This clonotype occurred a few times. The chain combines TRBV5-1 with TRBJ1-1; D possibly corresponds to TRBD1 (5 bases). The CDR3 spans 13 residues. In germline, CDR1 is SGHRS, CDR2 YFSETQ. Trimming stripped 3 bases from V and 4 bases from J, with 10 bases between. This CDR3 reads CASSSNTGTEAFF. As DNA, the CDR3 is TGCGCCAGCAGCTCGAACACAGGCACTGAAGCTTTCTTT. The variable domain in full, completed from reference TRBV5-1 and TRBJ1-1, reads KAGVTQTPRYLIKTRGQQVTLSCSPISGHRSVSWYQQTPGQGLQFLFEYFSETQRNKGNFPGRFSGRQFSNSRSEMNVSTLELGDSALYLCASSSNTGTEAFFGQGTRLTVV.

This chain joins TRBV20-1 and TRBJ1-5; D ambiguous. The CDR3 contains 12 residues. Germline CDR1 is DFQATT and CDR2 is SNEGSKA (reference sequence). V was pared by 2 bases and J by 5 bases, with 7 bases between. The CDR3 nucleotides are TGCAGTGCTAGAAGACCGGATCAGCCCCAGCATTTT. Encoded protein: CSARRPDQPQHF.

There are a few counts of this clonotype. This chain uses TRBV20-1 with TRBJ2-5; D is perhaps TRBD1 or TRBD2 (6 bases each). The length of the CDR3 is 15 residues. Trimming cost V 5 bases and J 2 bases, with 18 bases left between them. Germline CDR1 is DFQATT and CDR2 is SNEGSKA (reference sequence). CDR3 sequence reads: CSAPTGSGAQETQYF. The CDR3 bases are TGCAGTGCTCCGACAGGTTCGGGGGCTCAAGAGACCCAGTACTTC.

The rearrangement joins TRBV7-8 to TRBJ2-5, with D perhaps TRBD1 or TRBD2 (5 bases each). Per germline, CDR1 SGHVS and CDR2 FQNEAQ. The CDR3 has 19 residues. The V end was cut by 3 bases, the J end by 2 bases, with 25 bases between. The CDR3, as DNA: TGTGCCAGCAGCTTTAAAATCGAGGGGACGGTCCGAATACAAGAGACCCAGTACTTC. Translation: CASSFKIEGTVRIQETQYF.

The chain combines TRBV20-1 with TRBJ1-1; D may be TRBD1 (6 bases). CDR1 DFQATT and CDR2 SNEGSKA come from the germline V gene (reference sequence). V gave up 3 bases and J gave up 4 bases, with 18 bases separating them. The CDR3 runs 15 residues. The chain's CDR3 is CSARYTGFGTTEAFF. CDR3 DNA sequence: TGCAGTGCTAGGTACACAGGGTTCGGAACCACTGAAGCTTTCTTT.

This clonotype was detected a few times. The rearrangement uses TRBV29-1 and TRBJ2-3; 12 nucleotides line up with TRBD2. The trim removed 6 bases at V and 3 bases at J, leaving 10 bases unmatched. The CDR3 covers 16 residues. Germline CDR1 reads SQVTM; CDR2 reads ANQGSEA. CDR3: CSVPATSGSATDTQYF. DNA for the CDR3: TGCAGCGTGCCCGCGACTAGCGGGAGTGCGACAGATACGCAGTATTTT.

In its sample, this clonotype was seen once. This chain uses TRBV29-1 with TRBJ2-3; possibly TRBD1 or TRBD2 for D (5 bases each). This CDR3 spans 13 amino acids. Germline CDR1 SQVTM, CDR2 ANQGSEA. Trimming stripped 7 bases from V and 2 bases from J, with 13 bases between. The CDR3 nucleotides read TGCAGCGAGAGGGGCGGATCCACAGATACGCAGTATTTT. Translation gives CSERGGSTDTQYF.

This clonotype showed up just a few times. The V call is TRBV7-9, the J call TRBJ2-7; 7 nucleotides line up with TRBD2. V lost 5 bases, J lost 1 base, and 8 bases stayed unmatched. Germline V gene lookup returns CDR1 SEHNR and CDR2 FQNEAQ (reference sequence). The CDR3 has 15 amino acids. CDR3 coding DNA: TGTGCCAGCAGCCCCCCTAGCGGAGCTTCCTACGAGCAGTACTTC. Translating it yields CASSPPSGASYEQYF. Together with reference TRBV7-9 and TRBJ2-7, the CDR3 gives the full variable domain: DTGVSQNPRHKITKRGQNVTFRCDPISEHNRLYWYRQTLGQGPEFLTYFQNEAQLEKSRLLSDRFSAERPKGSFSTLEIQRTEQGDSAMYLCASSPPSGASYEQYFGPGTRLTVT.

In its sample, this clonotype was seen a few times. The J gene is TRBJ2-6, the V gene TRBV6-1; tentatively, D is TRBD1 (5 bases). Germline CDR1 is MNHNS and CDR2 is SASEGT. The V end lost 8 bases, the J end lost 0 bases, and 8 bases lay between the germline ends. The length of the CDR3 is 14 residues. The CDR3 DNA reads TGTGCCAGCCCAGGGAACTCTGGGGCCAACGTCCTGACTTTC. It specifies CASPGNSGANVLTF.

This clonotype was seen a handful of times. V usage is TRBV28 and J usage is TRBJ2-7; 8 bases map to TRBD2. The DNA end favors TRBJ2-1, so the J call may be wrong. Germline V gene data show CDR1 as MDHEN and CDR2 as SYDVKM. The CDR3 is 15 amino acids. The chain's CDR3 is CASSLLAERENEQFF. For the CDR3, the DNA is TGTGCCAGCAGCTTACTAGCGGAGAGGGAGAATGAGCAGTTCTTC.

A note on this clonotype: The germline gene is not matched at one end of the junction; a read error may be the cause. The V and J genes are TRBV11-3 and TRBJ2-3, with TRBD2 identical over 7 bases. Germline loops: CDR1 SGHNT, CDR2 YENEEA. The CDR3 runs 16 residues. The CDR3 bases are TGTGCTAGCAGCTTAGGTCGAGGGAGGGAATCAGATACGCAGTATTTT. Amino acids: CASSLGRGRESDTQYF.

There are many counts of this clonotype. The V call is TRBV29-1, the J call TRBJ2-3, with D possibly matching TRBD1 (6 bases). This CDR3 spans 12 amino acids. Trimming stripped 8 bases from V and 2 bases from J, with 11 bases between. Per the germline V gene, CDR1 is SQVTM and CDR2 is ANQGSEA. CDR3 in DNA: TGCAGCCACCGGACAGCCACAGATACGCAGTATTTT. It codes for CSHRTATDTQYF.

V gene TRBV4-1 combines with J gene TRBJ2-4; D is possibly TRBD1 (6 bases). The J call may be mistaken, given a closer DNA end match to TRBJ2-5. CDR1 and CDR2 from the germline V gene are MGHRA and YSYEKL. The CDR3 is 15 amino acids. The CDR3 is CASSQEDRANETQYF. CDR3 in DNA: TGCGCCAGCAGCCAAGAGGACAGAGCGAACGAGACCCAGTACTTC.

The chain carries TRBV5-1 and TRBJ2-6; the match to TRBD2 covers 8 bases. The CDR3 spans 16 residues. The germline V gene has CDR1 SGHRS and CDR2 YFSETQ. Germline trimming cut 4 bases from V and 0 bases from J; bases unmatched to any gene: 3. DNA of the CDR3: TGCGCCAGCAGCCAGGGACTAGTCTCTGGGGCCAACGTCCTGACTTTC. Amino acids: CASSQGLVSGANVLTF. Combining the CDR3 with reference TRBV5-1 and TRBJ2-6 gives the whole variable domain KAGVTQTPRYLIKTRGQQVTLSCSPISGHRSVSWYQQTPGQGLQFLFEYFSETQRNKGNFPGRFSGRQFSNSRSEMNVSTLELGDSALYLCASSQGLVSGANVLTFGAGSRLTVL.